The next 21 T cell receptor beta chains were all read from a single sample in a study of blood T cell repertoires in COVID-19 (dated by TCRdb to 2018 to 2021). Libraries came from the immunoSEQ multiplex PCR assay. TCRdb carries this immuneACCESS record with in-frame sequences only. Its versions omit some clonotypes, under half of them owing to an unresolved V gene in the studies checked, with the rest unexplained. Present in this sample are 200,000 to 250,000 clones, 80% to 85% of which were seen just once. The ten top clones hold roughly 6.2% of the sample. The sample comprised PBMCs or T cells enriched from blood (not recorded which). These receptors originate from a woman in her thirties or forties who had recovered from COVID-19.

The chain couples TRBV6-5 to TRBJ2-7; tentatively, D is TRBD1 (6 bases). From germline, CDR1 is MNHEY and CDR2 SVGAGI. CDR3 length: 10 amino acids. The germline V and J ends were trimmed by 9 bases and 4 bases, with 7 bases remaining between them. The CDR3 loop is CASGQYEQYF. The DNA for the CDR3 is TGTGCCAGTGGACAGTACGAGCAGTACTTC.

This clone was detected a few times. The gene calls are TRBV2 and TRBJ1-5; 7 bases agree with TRBD1. The germline V gene encodes CDR1 SNHLY and CDR2 FYNNEI. After removal of 4 bases from V and 6 bases from J, the junction contained 6 bases not matched to a gene. This CDR3 contains 14 residues. The CDR3 nucleotides are TGTGCCAGCAGTGCTGGGACAGCCTCTCAGCCCCAGCATTTT. Encoded protein: CASSAGTASQPQHF.

The rearrangement links TRBV29-1 to TRBJ1-3, with 7 positions matching TRBD1. CDR3 length: 14 residues. Trimming took 4 bases from V and 4 from J; bases not matched to a gene: 7. Per germline, CDR1 SQVTM and CDR2 ANQGSEA. CDR3 nucleotide sequence: TGCAGCGTTGTGTGGGCAGGGGGAGGAAACACCATATATTTT. It codes for CSVVWAGGGNTIYF.

The gene calls are TRBV5-5 and TRBJ2-1, with 9 positions matching TRBD1. The ends lost 6 bases at V and 6 bases at J; junction bases unmatched: 7. Germline CDR1 SGHKS, CDR2 YYEKEE (reference sequence). CDR3 length: 14 amino acids. The CDR3 DNA sequence: TGTGCCAGCAACACCGGGACAGGGCGCAATGAGCAGTTCTTC. This translates into CASNTGTGRNEQFF.

The rearrangement uses TRBV28 and TRBJ1-1, with 7 bases identical to TRBD1. Germline CDR1 reads MDHEN; CDR2 reads SYDVKM. CDR3 length equals 14 residues. V trimming: 5 bases; J trimming: 2 bases; junction bases outside the gene matches: 5. This CDR3 reads CASSPRDRNTEAFF. The CDR3 bases are TGTGCCAGCAGTCCCCGGGACAGAAACACTGAAGCTTTCTTT.

This chain connects TRBV19 to TRBJ2-3, with TRBD2 identical over 8 bases. CDR3 size: 15 residues. The germline V gene encodes CDR1 LNHDA and CDR2 SQIVND (reference sequence). V dropped 2 bases and J dropped 0; count of bases not matched to a gene: 1. CDR3 residues: CASSITGGSTDTQYF. CDR3 nucleotide sequence: TGTGCCAGTAGTATAACGGGAGGGAGCACAGATACGCAGTATTTT.

This chain uses TRBV5-1 with TRBJ2-1; 8 bases agree with TRBD2. CDR1 is SGHRS, CDR2 YFSETQ, per germline. The CDR3 is 17 residues long. Germline trimming cut 2 bases from V and 0 bases from J; bases unmatched to any gene: 7. CDR3 nucleotides: TGCGCCAGCAGCTTTTATAGCGGGAATTCCTCCTACAATGAGCAGTTCTTC. As protein: CASSFYSGNSSYNEQFF.

This chain uses TRBV5-6 with TRBJ2-4; a weak D match, TRBD2 (6 bases). Germline assignment: CDR1 SGHDT and CDR2 YYEEEE. CDR3 size: 17 residues. V lost 1 base and J lost 0, with 14 bases in between. The CDR3 coding sequence is TGTGCCAGCAGCTTGACTGGATTGCGGGAAGCCAAAAACATTCAGTACTTC. This sequence encodes CASSLTGLREAKNIQYF.

The gene calls are TRBV5-1 and TRBJ2-1; 8 bases agree with TRBD2. Germline CDR1 is SGHRS and CDR2 is YFSETQ. CDR3 length: 13 amino acids. The V and J ends lost 3 bases and 7 bases, in that order; junction bases with no gene match: 3. DNA for the CDR3: TGCGCCAGCAGCTCATCTAGCGGGAATGAGCAGTTCTTC. It codes for CASSSSSGNEQFF.

The chain uses TRBV10-3 and TRBJ1-5; D call uncertain. CDR3 size: 14 residues. Deletions cut 1 base from V and 1 base from J, with 5 bases between. Germline V gene sequence: CDR1 ENHRY, CDR2 SYGVKD. CDR3 bases: TGTGCCATCAGTGAGTTTCAGAGCAATCAGCCCCAGCATTTT. Translation gives CAISEFQSNQPQHF.

The CDR3 sequence: CASSLGRNQPQHF. The DNA for the CDR3 is TGTGCCAGCAGCTTGGGCAGAAATCAGCCCCAGCATTTT. This rearrangement joins TRBV7-2 to TRBJ1-5; no clear D gene. The CDR3 consists of 13 residues. V lost 3 bases and J lost 4, with 7 bases in between. The germline V gene has CDR1 SGHTA and CDR2 FQGNSA.

The chain couples TRBV3-1 (or the pseudogene TRBV3-2) to TRBJ2-2, with D unclear. This CDR3 region has 14 residues. Germline CDR1 and CDR2: LGHDT and YNNKEL (reference sequence). The V and J ends lost 0 bases and 1 base respectively, with 3 bases between them. The CDR3 coding sequence is TGTGCCAGCAGCCAAGACCTGAACACCGGGGAGCTGTTTTTT. Translation: CASSQDLNTGELFF.

Here the CDR3 reads CASRPGLAATGELFF. The CDR3 coding sequence is TGTGCCAGCAGGCCGGGACTAGCGGCCACCGGGGAGCTGTTTTTT. The genes are TRBV11-2 and TRBJ2-2, with 11 nucleotides matching TRBD2. Trimming at V came to 6 bases and at J to 4 bases, leaving 4 bases not matched to a gene. The CDR3 loop spans 15 amino acids. Germline CDR1 SGHAT, CDR2 FQNNGV. Combining the CDR3 with reference TRBV11-2 and TRBJ2-2 gives the whole variable domain EAGVAQSPRYKIIEKRQSVAFWCNPISGHATLYWYQQILGQGPKLLIQFQNNGVVDDSQLPKDRFSAERLKGVDSTLKIQPAKLEDSAVYLCASRPGLAATGELFFGEGSRLTVL.

The chain combines TRBV5-1 with TRBJ2-3; 7 bases fit TRBD1. The CDR3 spans 16 residues. J lost 4 bases, V lost 0 bases, and 8 bases had no gene match. Looked up from germline, CDR1 is SGHRS and CDR2 is YFSETQ. The CDR3 DNA is TGCGCCAGCAGCTTGGACTCAGGGGGTTCGGCAGATACGCAGTATTTT. Translated: CASSLDSGGSADTQYF.

The CDR3 nucleotides are TGTGCCAGCAGCACCACAGGGACTCAGCCCCAGCATTTT. It specifies CASSTTGTQPQHF. This chain uses TRBV5-5 with TRBJ1-5; the D gene is possibly TRBD1 (6 bases). V shed 4 bases and J shed 6 bases, with 11 bases lying between them. Germline V CDR1 and CDR2: SGHKS, YYEKEE (reference sequence). The CDR3 covers 13 residues.

The chain carries TRBV4-1 and TRBJ2-1; possible D gene TRBD2, 6 bases. Germline values: CDR1 MGHRA, CDR2 YSYEKL. V shed 4 bases and J shed 8 bases, with 21 bases lying between them. The CDR3 runs 16 residues. The CDR3 region has the DNA TGCGCCAGCAGCCTATCACTGGTGAGGAGGGTGGATGAGCAGTTCTTC. It is translated as CASSLSLVRRVDEQFF.

This clone came up once. The chain combines TRBV12-3 or TRBV12-4 with TRBJ2-4, with 9 bases that match TRBD1. The CDR3 contains 13 residues. J gave up 4 bases and V 8 bases, and 3 bases lay outside the gene matches. CDR3 in amino acids: CASGDRAKNIQYF. CDR3 sequence (DNA): TGTGCCAGCGGGGACAGGGCAAAAAACATTCAGTACTTC.

The J gene is TRBJ2-1, the V gene TRBV27; D not certain. Germline values: CDR1 MNHEY, CDR2 SMNVEV (reference sequence). V lost 0 bases and J 4 bases, leaving 7 bases between the germline ends. There are 14 residues in the CDR3. The CDR3 here is CASSLSRVYNEQFF. The DNA of the CDR3 is TGTGCCAGCAGTTTATCCCGGGTGTACAATGAGCAGTTCTTC.

The chain employs TRBV7-3 and TRBJ1-2; 7 bases are a match to TRBD1. The CDR3 spans 15 residues. Germline V gene lookup returns CDR1 SGHTA and CDR2 FQGTGA. V lost 5 bases and J lost 10; bases outside the gene matches: 16. CDR3 nucleotides: TGTGCCAGCAGCGCCGTAGGGGGCAATCAGCGAGACTACACCTTC. Translation gives CASSAVGGNQRDYTF.

The V call is TRBV5-1, the J call TRBJ2-5; TRBD1 matches 9 bases. Trimming removed 0 bases from V and 5 bases from J; junction bases left unmatched: 8. CDR3 size: 16 residues. CDR1 is SGHRS and CDR2 is YFSETQ in the germline V gene. CDR3 loop: CASSLDPTGGRETQYF. The DNA for the CDR3 is TGCGCCAGCAGCTTGGATCCAACAGGGGGCAGGGAGACCCAGTACTTC.

The chain uses TRBV7-8 and TRBJ2-1; the D is unclear. The germline V and J ends were trimmed by 0 bases and 4 bases, with 13 bases remaining between them. The CDR3 loop spans 16 amino acids. Germline CDR1 and CDR2: SGHVS and FQNEAQ. CDR3 coding DNA: TGTGCCAGCAGCTTAGCGGTCCGGCAGGTTTACAATGAGCAGTTCTTC. This gives the protein CASSLAVRQVYNEQFF.